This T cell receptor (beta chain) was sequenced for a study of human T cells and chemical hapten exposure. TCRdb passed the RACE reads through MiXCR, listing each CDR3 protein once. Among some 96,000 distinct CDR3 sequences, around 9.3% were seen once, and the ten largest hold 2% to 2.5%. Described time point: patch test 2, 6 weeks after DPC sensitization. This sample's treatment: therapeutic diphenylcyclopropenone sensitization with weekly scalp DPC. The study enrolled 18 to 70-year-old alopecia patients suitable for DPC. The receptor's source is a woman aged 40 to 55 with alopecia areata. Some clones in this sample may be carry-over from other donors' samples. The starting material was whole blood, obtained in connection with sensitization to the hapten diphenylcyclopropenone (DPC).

The CDR3: CSARRVPHNEQFF. The CDR3 DNA reads as TGCAGTGCTCGGCGGGTTCCCCACAATGAGCAGTTCTTC. The rearrangement joins TRBV20-1 to TRBJ2-1; TRBD2 might be the D (5 bases). Germline CDR1 reads DFQATT; CDR2 reads SNEGSKA (reference sequence). CDR3 size: 13 residues. Trimming left V 5 bases short and J 5 bases short, with 13 bases between.